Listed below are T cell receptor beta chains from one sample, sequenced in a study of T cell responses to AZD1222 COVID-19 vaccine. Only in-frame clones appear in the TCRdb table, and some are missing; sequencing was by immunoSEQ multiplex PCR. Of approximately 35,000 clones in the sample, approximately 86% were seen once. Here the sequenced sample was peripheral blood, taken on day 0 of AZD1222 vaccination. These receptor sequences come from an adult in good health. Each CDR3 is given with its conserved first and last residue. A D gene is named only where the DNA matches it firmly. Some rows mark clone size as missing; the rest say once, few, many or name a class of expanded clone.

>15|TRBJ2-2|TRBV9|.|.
TGTGCCAGCAGCGTAGAGGGGGGGAGCACCGGGGAGCTGTTTTTT
CASSVEGGSTGELFF
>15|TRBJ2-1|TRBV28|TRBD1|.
TGTGCCAGCAGATCCCCGGGACAGGGTCACAATGAGCAGTTCTTC
CASRSPGQGHNEQFF
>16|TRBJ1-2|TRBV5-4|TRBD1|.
TGTGCCAGCAGCTTAGGACAGGGGGCATCTTGGTATGGCTACACCTTC
CASSLGQGASWYGYTF
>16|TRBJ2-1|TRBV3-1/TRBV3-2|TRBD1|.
TGTGCCAGCAGCCAAGTTTTGACAGGGGGAAACAATGAGCAGTTCTTC
CASSQVLTGGNNEQFF
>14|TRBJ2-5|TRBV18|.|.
TGTGCCAGCTCACCGGGGAGGCAGCAAGAGACCCAGTACTTC
CASSPGRQQETQYF
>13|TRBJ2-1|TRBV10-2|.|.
TGCGCCAGCAGTGAAGGACGGTACAATGAGCAGTTCTTC
CASSEGRYNEQFF
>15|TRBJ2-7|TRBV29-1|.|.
TGCAGCGTTAGATGGGGAAGCCGAGCGCGCGACGAGCAGTACTTC
CSVRWGSRARDEQYF
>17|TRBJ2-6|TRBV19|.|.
TGTGCCAGTAGTAAGGGCAGGGGTTTGTCTGGGGCCAACGTCCTGACTTTC
CASSKGRGLSGANVLTF
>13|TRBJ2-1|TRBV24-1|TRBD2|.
TGTGCCACCAGTACTAGCGGGGCGGGAGAGCAGTTCTTC
CATSTSGAGEQFF
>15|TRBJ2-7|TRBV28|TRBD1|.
TGTGCCAGCAGTTTCGCCGGGACAGGGAGGCTTGAGCAGTACTTC
CASSFAGTGRLEQYF
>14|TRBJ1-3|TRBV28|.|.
TGTGCCAGCAGTTTACTAGGGGCCGGAAACACCATATATTTT
CASSLLGAGNTIYF
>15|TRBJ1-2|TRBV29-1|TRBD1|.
TGCAGCGTTGGGGAAATTGGACAGGGGGCTCCTGGCTACACCTTC
CSVGEIGQGAPGYTF
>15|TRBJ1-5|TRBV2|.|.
TGTGCCAGCAGTGAAAATACAGGGAACAATCAGCCCCAGCATTTT
CASSENTGNNQPQHF
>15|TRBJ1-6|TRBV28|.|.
TGTGCCAGCAGCTCTACTCACTCCTATAATTCACCCCTCCACTTT
CASSSTHSYNSPLHF
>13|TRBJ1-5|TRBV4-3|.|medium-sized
TGCGCCAGCAGCCAAGAGGAGCGCCAGCCCCAGCATTTT
CASSQEERQPQHF
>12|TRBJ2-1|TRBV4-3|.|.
TGCGCCAGCAGCCAGTACCGGGACCGGCAGTTCTTC
CASSQYRDRQFF
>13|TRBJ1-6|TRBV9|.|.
TGTGCCAGCAGCGTATCCGGGCTCTCACCCCTCCACTTT
CASSVSGLSPLHF
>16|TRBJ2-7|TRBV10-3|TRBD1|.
TGTGCCATCAGTGCCTCCCCGGGACAGGGGTCCTACGAGCAGTACTTC
CAISASPGQGSYEQYF
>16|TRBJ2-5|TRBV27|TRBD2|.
TGTGCCAGCAGTTCTCGTGGGACTAGCGGGGGTGAGACCCAGTACTTC
CASSSRGTSGGETQYF
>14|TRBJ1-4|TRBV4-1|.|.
TGCGCCAGCAGCCAACCTCCTTTAGGGGAAAAACTGTTTTTT
CASSQPPLGEKLFF
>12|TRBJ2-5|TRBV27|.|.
TGTGCCAGCATGAGCGCTGGGTGGACCCAGTACTTC
CASMSAGWTQYF
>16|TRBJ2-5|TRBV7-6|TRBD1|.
TGTGCCAGCAGCTTAGGACAGGGGAGGCACCAAGAGACCCAGTACTTC
CASSLGQGRHQETQYF
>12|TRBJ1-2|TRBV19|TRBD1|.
TGTGCCAGTAGTAATCAGGGGGTTGGCTACACCTTC
CASSNQGVGYTF
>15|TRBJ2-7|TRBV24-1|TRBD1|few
TGTGCCACCAGTGACCCCAGGACAGGGGTGTACGAGCAGTACTTC
CATSDPRTGVYEQYF
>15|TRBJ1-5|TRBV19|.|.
TGTGCCAGTATTCCCTCGGGGGCGCGTGCTCAGCCCCAGCATTTT
CASIPSGARAQPQHF
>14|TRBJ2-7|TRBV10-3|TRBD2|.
TGTGCCATCAGTTTAGCGGGGGGGCCCTACGAGCAGTACTTC
CAISLAGGPYEQYF
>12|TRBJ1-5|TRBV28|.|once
TGTGCCAGCAGGGGCAGCAATCAGCCCCAGCATTTT
CASRGSNQPQHF
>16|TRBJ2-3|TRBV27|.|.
TGTGCCAGCAGTTCTAGGGCCCTCCGAAGCACAGATACGCAGTATTTT
CASSSRALRSTDTQYF
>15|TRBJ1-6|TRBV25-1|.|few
TGTGCCAGCAGTGAAACGGGGGGCTATAATTCACCCCTCCACTTT
CASSETGGYNSPLHF
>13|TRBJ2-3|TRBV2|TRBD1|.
TGTGCCAGCAAACAGGGGCGTTCAGATACGCAGTATTTT
CASKQGRSDTQYF
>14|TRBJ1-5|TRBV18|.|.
TGTGCCAGCTCTTTACAGGGACTCAATCAGCCCCAGCATTTT
CASSLQGLNQPQHF
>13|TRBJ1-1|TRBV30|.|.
TGTGCCTGGAGTGTAACTTCTGGGGCTGAAGCTTTCTTT
CAWSVTSGAEAFF
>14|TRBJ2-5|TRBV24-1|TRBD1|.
TGTGCCACCAGTGGACAGGGGTACCAAGAGACCCAGTACTTC
CATSGQGYQETQYF
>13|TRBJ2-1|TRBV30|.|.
TGTGCCTGGAGTGTGGGCGAGTACAATGAGCAGTTCTTC
CAWSVGEYNEQFF